This TCR beta chain was observed in a study of blood T cell repertoires in COVID-19. Across the whole study: Sample material is recorded as cDNA or gDNA derived from T cells, B-cell-depleted T cells, or PBMCs.

Assay used: immunoSEQ multiplex PCR; TCRdb lists only in-frame clones, some missing. Of some 120,000 clones listed, 90% were seen once; the top ten hold about 4%. The V end lost 3 bases, the J end lost 0 bases, and 7 bases lay between the germline ends. The germline gives CDR1 LNHDA, CDR2 SQIVND (reference sequence). This CDR3 has 14 residues. This TCR was sampled from a man between 45 and 60 years old with active COVID-19. The chain couples TRBV19 to TRBJ2-3; no clear D gene. The sequencing input was peripheral blood. Here the CDR3 reads CASSIKLSTDTQYF. The CDR3 DNA reads as TGTGCCAGTAGTATTAAGCTTAGCACAGATACGCAGTATTTT.